This T cell receptor beta chain was profiled in a study of identical twins. This clonotype was observed a handful of times. There are 16 residues in the CDR3. Germline CDR1 and CDR2: MDHEN and SYDVKM. Trimming cost V 7 bases and J 2 bases; bases outside gene matches: 10. Using its own MiXCR run on the 5' RACE reads, TCRdb lists one record per CDR3 protein. Of about 460,000 distinct CDR3 sequences listed, about 14% were seen once; the top ten hold around 0.52%. These data also featured in a second study, about yellow fever vaccine responses in identical twins.

The sequence came from a woman aged 18 to 35 in good health. The chain employs TRBV28 and TRBJ2-2; 7 positions agree with TRBD2. Input material: CD4+ T cells sorted from blood. Written as DNA, the CDR3 is TGTGCCAGCAACCACCTGGGGGGGAGTAACACCGGGGAGCTGTTTTTT. Its translation: CASNHLGGSNTGELFF.